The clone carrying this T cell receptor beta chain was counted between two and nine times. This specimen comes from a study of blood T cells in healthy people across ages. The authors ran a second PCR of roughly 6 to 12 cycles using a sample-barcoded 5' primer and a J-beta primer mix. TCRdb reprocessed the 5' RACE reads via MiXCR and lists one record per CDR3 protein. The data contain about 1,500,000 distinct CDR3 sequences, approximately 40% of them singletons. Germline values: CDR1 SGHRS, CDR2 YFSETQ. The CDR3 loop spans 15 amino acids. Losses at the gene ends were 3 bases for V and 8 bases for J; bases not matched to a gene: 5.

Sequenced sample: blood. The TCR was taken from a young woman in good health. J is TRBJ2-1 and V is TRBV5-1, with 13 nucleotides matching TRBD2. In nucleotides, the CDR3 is TGCGCCAGCAGCTCTAGGACTAGCGGGAGAGATGAGCAGTTCTTC. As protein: CASSSRTSGRDEQFF.